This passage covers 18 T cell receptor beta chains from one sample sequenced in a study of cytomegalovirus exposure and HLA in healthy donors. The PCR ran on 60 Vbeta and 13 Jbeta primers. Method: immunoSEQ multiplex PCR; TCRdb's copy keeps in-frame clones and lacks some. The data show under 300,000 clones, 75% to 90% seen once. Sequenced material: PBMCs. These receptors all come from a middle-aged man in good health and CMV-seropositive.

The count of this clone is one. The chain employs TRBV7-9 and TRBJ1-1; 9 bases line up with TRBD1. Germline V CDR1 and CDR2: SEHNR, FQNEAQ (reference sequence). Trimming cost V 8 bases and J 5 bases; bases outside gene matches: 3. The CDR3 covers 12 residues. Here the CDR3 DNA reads TGTGCCAGCGGGACAGGGCGTACTGAAGCTTTCTTT. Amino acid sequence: CASGTGRTEAFF. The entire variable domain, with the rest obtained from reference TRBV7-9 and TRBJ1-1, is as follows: DTGVSQNPRHKITKRGQNVTFRCDPISEHNRLYWYRQTLGQGPEFLTYFQNEAQLEKSRLLSDRFSAERPKGSFSTLEIQRTEQGDSAMYLCASGTGRTEAFFGQGTRLTVV.

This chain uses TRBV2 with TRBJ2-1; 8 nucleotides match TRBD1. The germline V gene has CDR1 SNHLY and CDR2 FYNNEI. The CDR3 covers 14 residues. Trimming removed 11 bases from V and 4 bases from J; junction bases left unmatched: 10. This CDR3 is CAALEDRVYNEQFF. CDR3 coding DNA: TGTGCCGCCCTAGAGGACAGGGTTTACAATGAGCAGTTCTTC.

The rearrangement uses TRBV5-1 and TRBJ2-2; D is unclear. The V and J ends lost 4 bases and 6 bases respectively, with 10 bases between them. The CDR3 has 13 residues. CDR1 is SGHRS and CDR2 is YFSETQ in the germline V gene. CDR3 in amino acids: CASSPTVAGELFF. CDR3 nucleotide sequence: TGCGCCAGCAGCCCTACGGTGGCCGGGGAGCTGTTTTTT.

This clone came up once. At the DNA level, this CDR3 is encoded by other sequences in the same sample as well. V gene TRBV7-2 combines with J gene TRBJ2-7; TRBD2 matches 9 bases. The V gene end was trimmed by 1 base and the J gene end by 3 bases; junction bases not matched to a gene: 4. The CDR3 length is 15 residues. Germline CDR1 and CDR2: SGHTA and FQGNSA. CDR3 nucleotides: TGTGCCAGCAGCTTAGGTGGTAGCGGGAGCTACGAGCAGTACTTC. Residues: CASSLGGSGSYEQYF. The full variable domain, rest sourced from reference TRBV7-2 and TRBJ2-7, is GAGVSQSPSNKVTEKGKDVELRCDPISGHTALYWYRQSLGQGLEFLIYFQGNSAPDKSGLPSDRFSAERTGGSVSTLTIQRTQQEDSAVYLCASSLGGSGSYEQYFGPGTRLTVT.

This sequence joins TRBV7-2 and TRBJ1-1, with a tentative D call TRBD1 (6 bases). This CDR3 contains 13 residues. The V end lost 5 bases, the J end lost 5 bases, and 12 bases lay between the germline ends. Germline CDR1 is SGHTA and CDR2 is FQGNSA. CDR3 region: CASSQQGLTEAFF. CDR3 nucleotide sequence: TGTGCCAGCAGCCAACAGGGTCTAACTGAAGCTTTCTTT.

The CDR3 here is CASSTRLFLEQYF. The CDR3, as DNA: TGTGCCAGTAGTACCCGTTTATTTCTGGAGCAGTACTTC. The chain is built from TRBV19 and TRBJ2-7; no definite D call. The CDR3 sequence is 13 residues long. Germline values: CDR1 LNHDA, CDR2 SQIVND (reference sequence). The V end was cut by 4 bases, the J end by 7 bases, with 14 bases between.

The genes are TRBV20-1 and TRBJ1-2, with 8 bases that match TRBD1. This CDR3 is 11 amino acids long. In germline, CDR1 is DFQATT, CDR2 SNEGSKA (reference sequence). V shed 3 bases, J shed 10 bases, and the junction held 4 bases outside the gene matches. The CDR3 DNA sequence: TGCAGTGCTAGGGACAGGGTGTACTACACCTTC. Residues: CSARDRVYYTF.

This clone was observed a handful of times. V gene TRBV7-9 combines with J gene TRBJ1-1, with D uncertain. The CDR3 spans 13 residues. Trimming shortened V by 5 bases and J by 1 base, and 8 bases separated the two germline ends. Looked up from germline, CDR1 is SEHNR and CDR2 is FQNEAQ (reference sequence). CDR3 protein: CASSHWPNTEAFF. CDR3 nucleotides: TGTGCCAGCAGCCATTGGCCGAACACTGAAGCTTTCTTT. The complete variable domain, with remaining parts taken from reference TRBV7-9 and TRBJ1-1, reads DTGVSQNPRHKITKRGQNVTFRCDPISEHNRLYWYRQTLGQGPEFLTYFQNEAQLEKSRLLSDRFSAERPKGSFSTLEIQRTEQGDSAMYLCASSHWPNTEAFFGQGTRLTVV.

The CDR3 reads CASSSGQWVSPLHF. CDR3 bases: TGTGCCAGCAGCTCGGGACAGTGGGTCTCACCCCTCCACTTT. The rearrangement joins TRBV7-2 to TRBJ1-6; 7 bases align to TRBD1. This CDR3 comprises 14 residues. J lost 10 bases, V lost 4 bases, and 7 bases had no gene match. Germline V gene data show CDR1 as SGHTA and CDR2 as FQGNSA. Full variable domain (missing parts from reference TRBV7-2 and TRBJ1-6): GAGVSQSPSNKVTEKGKDVELRCDPISGHTALYWYRQSLGQGLEFLIYFQGNSAPDKSGLPSDRFSAERTGGSVSTLTIQRTQQEDSAVYLCASSSGQWVSPLHFGNGTRLTVT.

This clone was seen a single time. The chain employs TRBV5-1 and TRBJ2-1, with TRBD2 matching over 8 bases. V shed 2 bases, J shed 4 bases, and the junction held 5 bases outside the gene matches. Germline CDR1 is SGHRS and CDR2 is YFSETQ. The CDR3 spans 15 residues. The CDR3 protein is CASSFDTSGYNEQFF. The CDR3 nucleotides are TGCGCCAGCAGCTTTGATACTAGCGGATACAATGAGCAGTTCTTC.

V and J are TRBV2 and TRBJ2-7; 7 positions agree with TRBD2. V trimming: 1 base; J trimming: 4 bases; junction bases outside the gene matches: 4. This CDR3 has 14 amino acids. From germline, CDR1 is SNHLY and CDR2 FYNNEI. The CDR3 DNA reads TGTGCCAGCAGTGAAGATAGCGGGCTTTACGAGCAGTACTTC. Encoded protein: CASSEDSGLYEQYF. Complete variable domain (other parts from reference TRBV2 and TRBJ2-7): EPEVTQTPSHQVTQMGQEVILRCVPISNHLYFYWYRQILGQKVEFLVSFYNNEISEKSEIFDDQFSVERPDGSNFTLKIRSTKLEDSAMYFCASSEDSGLYEQYFGPGTRLTVT.

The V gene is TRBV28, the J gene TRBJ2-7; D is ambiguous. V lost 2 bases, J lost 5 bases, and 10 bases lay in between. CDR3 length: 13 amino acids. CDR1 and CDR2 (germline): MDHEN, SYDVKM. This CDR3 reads CASSLVLIDEQYF. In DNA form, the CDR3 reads TGTGCCAGCAGTTTAGTCCTAATAGACGAGCAGTACTTC.

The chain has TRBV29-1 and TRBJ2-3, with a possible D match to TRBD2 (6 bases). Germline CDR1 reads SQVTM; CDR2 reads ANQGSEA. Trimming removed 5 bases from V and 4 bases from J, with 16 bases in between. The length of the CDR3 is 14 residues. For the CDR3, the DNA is TGCAGCGTTTTCCCGGGACGGGGGTCAGATACGCAGTATTTT. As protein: CSVFPGRGSDTQYF.

The CDR3: CSVSIGENEQFF. The DNA for the CDR3 is TGCAGCGTTTCCATTGGAGAAAATGAGCAGTTCTTC. The chain has TRBV29-1 and TRBJ2-1; D uncertain. CDR3 length equals 12 residues. Germline CDR1 reads SQVTM; CDR2 reads ANQGSEA. V was pared by 5 bases and J by 7 bases, with 12 bases between.

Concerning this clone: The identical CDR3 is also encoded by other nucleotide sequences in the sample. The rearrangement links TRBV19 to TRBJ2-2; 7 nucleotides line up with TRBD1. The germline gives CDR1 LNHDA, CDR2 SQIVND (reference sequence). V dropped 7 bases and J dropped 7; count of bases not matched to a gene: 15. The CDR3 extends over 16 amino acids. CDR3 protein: CASTTRDRAYVGELFF. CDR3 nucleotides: TGTGCCAGTACAACAAGAGACAGGGCTTATGTCGGGGAGCTGTTTTTT.

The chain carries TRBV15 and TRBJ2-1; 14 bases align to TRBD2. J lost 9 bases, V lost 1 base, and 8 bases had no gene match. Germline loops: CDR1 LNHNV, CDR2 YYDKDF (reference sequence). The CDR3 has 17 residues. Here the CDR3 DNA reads TGTGCCACCAGCAGAGCTACGGGACTAGCGGGAGAACGTGAGCAGTTCTTC. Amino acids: CATSRATGLAGEREQFF. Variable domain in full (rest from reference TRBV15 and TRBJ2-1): DAMVIQNPRYQVTQFGKPVTLSCSQTLNHNVMYWYQQKSSQAPKLLFHYYDKDFNNEADTPDNFQSRRPNTSFCFLDIRSPGLGDTAMYLCATSRATGLAGEREQFFGPGTRLTVL.

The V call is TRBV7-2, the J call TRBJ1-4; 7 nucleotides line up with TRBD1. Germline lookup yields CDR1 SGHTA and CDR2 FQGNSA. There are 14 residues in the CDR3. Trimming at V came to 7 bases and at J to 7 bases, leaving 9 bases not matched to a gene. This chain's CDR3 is CASTRRGLGEKLFF. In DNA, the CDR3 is TGTGCCAGCACCCGAAGGGGGCTCGGTGAAAAACTGTTTTTT.

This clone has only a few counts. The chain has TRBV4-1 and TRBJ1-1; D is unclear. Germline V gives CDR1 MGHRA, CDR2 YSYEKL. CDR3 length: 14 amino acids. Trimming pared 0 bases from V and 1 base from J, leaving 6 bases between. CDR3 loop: CASSQDRQNTEAFF. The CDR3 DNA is TGCGCCAGCAGCCAAGATCGACAGAACACTGAAGCTTTCTTT.